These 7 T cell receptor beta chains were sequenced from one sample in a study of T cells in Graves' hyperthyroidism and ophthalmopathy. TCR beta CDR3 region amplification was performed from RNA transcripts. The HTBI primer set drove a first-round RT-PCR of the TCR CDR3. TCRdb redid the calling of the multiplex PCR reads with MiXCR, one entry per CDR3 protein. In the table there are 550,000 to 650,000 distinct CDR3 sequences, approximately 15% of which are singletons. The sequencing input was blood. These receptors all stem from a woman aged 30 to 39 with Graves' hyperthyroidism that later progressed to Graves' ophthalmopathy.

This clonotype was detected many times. The CDR3 region is CASSRGEKLFF. In DNA, the CDR3 is TGTGCCAGCAGCCGGGGGGAAAAACTGTTTTTT. V gene TRBV7-2 combines with J gene TRBJ1-4, with D possibly TRBD1 on 5 matching bases. V lost 5 bases and J 8 bases, leaving 6 bases between the germline ends. The CDR3 loop spans 11 amino acids. Germline CDR1 SGHTA, CDR2 FQGNSA. Supplemented by reference TRBV7-2 and TRBJ1-4, the full variable domain reads GAGVSQSPSNKVTEKGKDVELRCDPISGHTALYWYRQSLGQGLEFLIYFQGNSAPDKSGLPSDRFSAERTGGSVSTLTIQRTQQEDSAVYLCASSRGEKLFFGSGTQLSVL.

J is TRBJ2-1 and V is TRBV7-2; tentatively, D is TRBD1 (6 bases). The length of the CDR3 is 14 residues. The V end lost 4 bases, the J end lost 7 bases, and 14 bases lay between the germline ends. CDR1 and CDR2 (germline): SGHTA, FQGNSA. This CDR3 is CASSYGTNLNEQFF. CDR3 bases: TGTGCCAGCAGCTACGGGACAAATCTAAATGAGCAGTTCTTC.

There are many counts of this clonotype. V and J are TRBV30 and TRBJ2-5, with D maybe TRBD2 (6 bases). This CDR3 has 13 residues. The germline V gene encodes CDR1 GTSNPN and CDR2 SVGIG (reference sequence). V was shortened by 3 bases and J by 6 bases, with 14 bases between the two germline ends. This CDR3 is CAWSPGGRKTQYF. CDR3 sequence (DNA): TGTGCCTGGAGCCCCGGGGGACGGAAGACCCAGTACTTC.

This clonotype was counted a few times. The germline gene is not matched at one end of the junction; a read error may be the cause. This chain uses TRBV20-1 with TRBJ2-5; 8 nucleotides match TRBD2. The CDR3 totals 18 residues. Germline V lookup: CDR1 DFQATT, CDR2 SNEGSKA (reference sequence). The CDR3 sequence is CSARAVAGQVIGVETQYF. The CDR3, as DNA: TGCAGTGCCAGAGCGGTAGCGGGACAAGTTATCGGTGTGGAGACCCAGTACTTC.

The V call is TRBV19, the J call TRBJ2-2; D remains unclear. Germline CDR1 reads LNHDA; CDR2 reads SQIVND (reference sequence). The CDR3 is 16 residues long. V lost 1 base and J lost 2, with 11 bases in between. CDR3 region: CASSIGGIGNTGELFF. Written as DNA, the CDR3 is TGTGCCAGTAGTATAGGTGGGATAGGCAACACCGGGGAGCTGTTTTTT.

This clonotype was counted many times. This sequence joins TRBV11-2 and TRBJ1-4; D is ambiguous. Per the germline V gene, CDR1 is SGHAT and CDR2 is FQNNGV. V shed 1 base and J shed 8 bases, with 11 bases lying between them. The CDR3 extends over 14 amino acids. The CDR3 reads CASSLGYTEEKLFF. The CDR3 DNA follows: TGTGCCAGCAGCTTAGGTTATACAGAGGAAAAACTGTTTTTT.

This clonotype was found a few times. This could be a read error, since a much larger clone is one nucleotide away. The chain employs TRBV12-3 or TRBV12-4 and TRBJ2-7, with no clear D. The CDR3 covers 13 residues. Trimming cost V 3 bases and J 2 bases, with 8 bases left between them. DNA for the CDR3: TGTGCCAGCAGTTTCGGCGGAGCCTACGAGCAGTACTTC. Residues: CASSFGGAYEQYF.